Included here is one TCR beta chain sequence, with context. Sequencing sought depths of 1 in 200,000 to 1 in 1 million T cells. The table came from immunoSEQ multiplex PCR; TCRdb's copy has only in-frame clones and leaves some out. Of some 81,000 clones detected, more than 75% appear once; the ten largest clones hold more than 4.5%. This sample was taken from a study of cytotoxic CD8 clonotypes in ibrutinib-treated CLL. In the study overall: Response samples were obtained once patients had received a median about 11 months of treatment, range 6 to 36.

V was pared by 4 bases and J by 4 bases, with 17 bases of the junction left unmatched. The CDR3 has 18 residues. CDR1 is GTSNPN and CDR2 is SVGIG in the germline V gene (reference sequence). Genomic DNA for TCR beta libraries, roughly 2.1 micrograms, came from cryopreserved PBMCs. The sequence was collected from a human donor with chronic lymphocytic leukemia. The chain uses TRBV30 and TRBJ1-5, with 9 bases aligning to TRBD1. The sample in question was PBMCs, obtained after 12 months of ibrutinib treatment. The CDR3 DNA is TGTGCCTGGACGAGGACAGGGGCCGCCTTTAGGGGAAATCAGCCCCAGCATTTT. It specifies CAWTRTGAAFRGNQPQHF.